A single sample is the source of the 32 T cell receptor beta chains below, sequenced in a study of blood T cell repertoires in COVID-19. Data came from immunoSEQ multiplex PCR; TCRdb stores just in-frame clones and leaves some out. The sample has 80,000 to 100,000 clones; around 90% are singletons. The sequenced sample consisted of peripheral blood. The source is a man aged 65 to 85 with acute or convalescent COVID-19.

V gene TRBV30 combines with J gene TRBJ1-5, with D tentatively TRBD1 (6 bases). Germline V lookup: CDR1 GTSNPN, CDR2 SVGIG (reference sequence). The CDR3 runs 13 residues. V was cut by 1 base and J by 5 bases, with 9 bases left in between. CDR3 in amino acids: CAWSDNRDQPQHF. For the CDR3, the DNA is TGTGCCTGGAGTGATAACAGGGATCAGCCCCAGCATTTT.

This chain joins TRBV12-3 or TRBV12-4 and TRBJ2-3, with D possibly TRBD2 on 5 matching bases. The CDR3 extends over 12 amino acids. The V end lost 2 bases, the J end lost 8 bases, and 8 bases lay between the germline ends. The CDR3 reads CASSLIAGTQYF. For the CDR3, the DNA is TGTGCCAGCAGTTTAATCGCGGGTACGCAGTATTTT.

J is TRBJ2-1 and V is TRBV6-4, with TRBD2 as a possible D gene (6 bases). The CDR3 is 16 residues long. CDR1 is MRHNA and CDR2 is SNTAGT in the germline V gene. The V gene lost 0 bases and the J gene lost 0 bases, with 9 bases spanning the gap. The CDR3 coding sequence is TGTGCCAGCAGTGACTCAGGGAGGAGCTCCTACAATGAGCAGTTCTTC. Protein: CASSDSGRSSYNEQFF.

The V and J genes are TRBV6-2 or TRBV6-3 and TRBJ1-2; 9 nucleotides align to TRBD1. This CDR3 has 15 amino acids. Germline V gene lookup returns CDR1 MNHEY and CDR2 SVGEGT. The V segment lost 6 bases and the J segment 2 bases; nucleotides outside the gene matches: 7. Here the CDR3 DNA reads TGTGCCAGCAGCCTGGGACAGGGCGAGAACTATGGCTACACCTTC. It specifies CASSLGQGENYGYTF.

The genes are TRBV18 and TRBJ2-1; TRBD1 matches at 9 bases. With V trimmed by 1 base and J by 8 bases, 6 bases remained unmatched. The CDR3 consists of 15 residues. Germline-derived CDR1 and CDR2 are KGHSH and LQKENI. The CDR3 DNA reads TGTGCCAGCTCACCACGACAGGGGGAGGTCTATGAGCAGTTCTTC. Residues: CASSPRQGEVYEQFF.

Details on this clone: An end of the junction does not agree with germline; a read error may underlie this. The chain joins TRBV11-2 to TRBJ1-5, with TRBD1 matching 7 bases. The germline gives CDR1 SGHAT, CDR2 FQNNGV. The CDR3 covers 13 residues. CDR3: CASSLEPGGTEYF. The DNA for the CDR3 is TGTGCCAGCAGCTTAGAGCCCGGTGGGACAGAATATTTT.

The CDR3 loop reads CASSLGAVRGDQPQHF. The CDR3 region has the DNA TGTGCCAGCAGTTTGGGGGCAGTCCGAGGGGATCAGCCCCAGCATTTT. The V call is TRBV28, the J call TRBJ1-5; the D gene is possibly TRBD1 (6 bases). The V end was cut by 3 bases, the J end by 5 bases, with 17 bases between. This CDR3 comprises 16 residues. CDR1 is MDHEN and CDR2 is SYDVKM in the germline V gene. The variable domain in full, with the rest retrieved from reference TRBV28 and TRBJ1-5, is DVKVTQSSRYLVKRTGEKVFLECVQDMDHENMFWYRQDPGLGLRLIYFSYDVKMKEKGDIPEGYSVSREKKERFSLILESASTNQTSMYLCASSLGAVRGDQPQHFGDGTRLSIL.

The V gene is TRBV11-2, the J gene TRBJ1-2; weak D call: TRBD1 (5 bases). This CDR3 is built from 18 residues. V dropped 4 bases and J dropped 0 bases, with 21 bases sitting between them. Germline V lookup: CDR1 SGHAT, CDR2 FQNNGV. The CDR3 DNA sequence: TGTGCCAGCAGCTCTCTCACCGCTGGACAAACCCCTAACTATGGCTACACCTTC. This sequence encodes CASSSLTAGQTPNYGYTF.

V gene TRBV6-2 or TRBV6-3 combines with J gene TRBJ1-3; no definite D call. The CDR3 totals 15 residues. V was clipped by 5 bases and J by 0 bases, with 11 bases between them. CDR1 and CDR2 from the germline V gene are MNHEY and SVGEGT. The CDR3 protein is CASSPQMLSGNTIYF. Written as DNA, the CDR3 is TGTGCCAGCAGTCCCCAGATGCTCTCTGGAAACACCATATATTTT.

The genes are TRBV2 and TRBJ1-6; a weak D match, TRBD1 (5 bases). The V gene's germline CDR1 is SNHLY and CDR2 FYNNEI. The ends were cut back, 6 bases at V and 9 bases at J, with 18 bases in the middle. CDR3 length: 15 residues. CDR3 nucleotides: TGTGCCAGCAGAGACCCTACGGGGGTAGGTTCACCCCTCCACTTT. Translation: CASRDPTGVGSPLHF.

J is TRBJ2-7 and V is TRBV7-9; 7 bases are shared with TRBD1. Germline CDR1 is SEHNR and CDR2 is FQNEAQ (reference sequence). V lost 5 bases to trimming and J lost 0 bases; unmatched junction nucleotides: 7. CDR3 length: 15 residues. CDR3 DNA sequence: TGTGCCAGCAGCCCGAGGACAGGAGCCTCCTACGAGCAGTACTTC. It is translated as CASSPRTGASYEQYF.

The chain links TRBV19 to TRBJ2-2; possibly TRBD1 for D (5 bases). The CDR3 totals 15 residues. In germline, CDR1 is LNHDA, CDR2 SQIVND (reference sequence). Deletions cut 6 bases from V and 4 bases from J, with 15 bases between. CDR3 DNA: TGTGCCAGTAGCGTCGGGCAGGGTGGCACCGGGGAGCTGTTTTTT. Its translation is CASSVGQGGTGELFF.

The V and J genes are TRBV5-4 and TRBJ2-5; 9 nucleotides match TRBD2. This CDR3 contains 15 residues. V gave up 1 base and J gave up 5 bases; unmatched junction bases: 6. CDR1 and CDR2 (germline): SGHNT, YYREEE (reference sequence). CDR3 sequence: CASSLQGLAGETQYF. The CDR3 DNA follows: TGTGCCAGCAGCTTGCAGGGACTAGCTGGGGAGACCCAGTACTTC.

This clone was counted once. This chain uses TRBV7-9 with TRBJ2-5; 9 bases map to TRBD1. Germline V gene sequence: CDR1 SEHNR, CDR2 FQNEAQ (reference sequence). The CDR3 runs 15 residues. V lost 4 bases to trimming and J lost 2 bases; unmatched junction nucleotides: 5. The CDR3 sequence: CASSWGQGPQETQYF. The CDR3 nucleotides read TGTGCCAGCAGCTGGGGACAGGGACCGCAAGAGACCCAGTACTTC. The full variable domain, rest sourced from reference TRBV7-9 and TRBJ2-5, is DTGVSQNPRHKITKRGQNVTFRCDPISEHNRLYWYRQTLGQGPEFLTYFQNEAQLEKSRLLSDRFSAERPKGSFSTLEIQRTEQGDSAMYLCASSWGQGPQETQYFGPGTRLLVL.

The chain links TRBV6-2 or TRBV6-3 to TRBJ1-1; a weak D match, TRBD1 (6 bases). From germline, CDR1 is MNHEY and CDR2 SVGEGT. CDR3 length: 15 amino acids. The V and J ends lost 2 bases and 5 bases respectively, with 15 bases between them. CDR3 coding DNA: TGTGCCAGCAGTTACGGGGGGCCCGGGGGGACTGAAGCTTTCTTT. Its protein is CASSYGGPGGTEAFF.

The rearrangement links TRBV10-3 to TRBJ1-1, with D hard to call. V lost 3 bases and J 7 bases, leaving 6 bases between the germline ends. This CDR3 contains 11 residues. The germline gives CDR1 ENHRY, CDR2 SYGVKD. The CDR3 reads CAISESVEAFF. In DNA, the CDR3 is TGTGCCATCAGTGAATCGGTTGAAGCTTTCTTT.

The V and J genes are TRBV27 and TRBJ1-1; no firm D call. CDR3 length: 13 residues. V lost 2 bases and J 1 base, leaving 5 bases between the germline ends. Germline CDR1 is MNHEY and CDR2 is SMNVEV (reference sequence). Here the CDR3 reads CASSLGQNTEAFF. CDR3 coding DNA: TGTGCCAGCAGTTTAGGGCAGAACACTGAAGCTTTCTTT.

The chain uses TRBV5-1 and TRBJ2-5, with 12 positions matching TRBD2. The CDR3 spans 15 residues. J gave up 5 bases and V 2 bases, and 4 bases lay outside the gene matches. Germline V gene sequence: CDR1 SGHRS, CDR2 YFSETQ. The CDR3 region is CASSLGLAGQETQYF. In DNA, the CDR3 is TGCGCCAGCAGCTTAGGACTAGCGGGGCAGGAGACCCAGTACTTC.

This clone occurred a few times. The chain couples TRBV6-9 to TRBJ1-6, with TRBD1 matching over 7 bases. The CDR3 length is 18 residues. The germline CDR1 and CDR2 sequences are MNHGY and SVAAGI. J lost 7 bases, V lost 7 bases, and 19 bases had no gene match. Here the CDR3 DNA reads TGTGCCAGCAAAGTTACTGGACAGGAAAACAACCGAAATTCACCCCTCCACTTT. Its protein is CASKVTGQENNRNSPLHF.

This clone showed up just once. The sample holds other DNA sequences that translate to the same CDR3. The chain employs TRBV19 and TRBJ1-5; 9 bases are a match to TRBD1. Per the germline V gene, CDR1 is LNHDA and CDR2 is SQIVND (reference sequence). The length of the CDR3 is 15 residues. Losses at the gene ends were 3 bases for V and 3 bases for J; bases not matched to a gene: 3. The CDR3 spells CASSIGTGTNQPQHF. The CDR3 DNA reads TGTGCCAGTAGTATCGGGACAGGGACCAATCAGCCCCAGCATTTT.

The chain uses TRBV7-9 and TRBJ2-3; D unresolved. Germline values: CDR1 SEHNR, CDR2 FQNEAQ (reference sequence). The CDR3 is 11 residues long. V lost 3 bases and J lost 6, with 4 bases in between. CDR3 sequence: CASSFGDTQYF. The DNA for the CDR3 is TGTGCCAGCAGCTTCGGGGATACGCAGTATTTT.

The V gene is TRBV13, the J gene TRBJ2-7; 8 nucleotides match TRBD1. Germline CDR1 and CDR2: PRHDT and FYEKMQ (reference sequence). CDR3 length: 14 amino acids. J lost 1 base, V lost 5 bases, and 4 bases had no gene match. CDR3 region: CASSRGQGSYEQYF. CDR3 DNA: TGTGCCAGCAGCAGAGGACAGGGTTCCTACGAGCAGTACTTC.

The chain links TRBV5-4 to TRBJ2-1; 8 nucleotides agree with TRBD1. The germline V gene has CDR1 SGHNT and CDR2 YYREEE (reference sequence). Trimming cost V 1 base and J 10 bases; bases outside gene matches: 10. The CDR3 extends over 15 amino acids. The CDR3 sequence: CASSLRDRREGEQFF. The CDR3 DNA sequence: TGTGCCAGCAGCTTGAGGGACAGGCGCGAGGGAGAGCAGTTCTTC.

This chain links TRBV5-1 with TRBJ2-2; D might be TRBD1 (5 bases). This CDR3 is 14 amino acids long. CDR1 is SGHRS, CDR2 YFSETQ, per germline. The V gene lost 2 bases and the J gene lost 5 bases, with 10 bases spanning the gap. Here the CDR3 DNA reads TGCGCCAGCAGCTTCAGGGCACAGACCGGGGAGCTGTTTTTT. Amino acid sequence: CASSFRAQTGELFF. Complete variable domain (other parts from reference TRBV5-1 and TRBJ2-2): KAGVTQTPRYLIKTRGQQVTLSCSPISGHRSVSWYQQTPGQGLQFLFEYFSETQRNKGNFPGRFSGRQFSNSRSEMNVSTLELGDSALYLCASSFRAQTGELFFGEGSRLTVL.

The chain employs TRBV5-6 and TRBJ2-3, with D possibly TRBD1 on 7 matching bases. CDR3 length: 16 residues. Germline CDR1 SGHDT, CDR2 YYEEEE. Trimming took off 0 bases at V and 4 bases at J, with 15 bases between the two ends. In DNA form, the CDR3 reads TGTGCCAGCAGCTTGGGACAGGGAGGTTATGCAGATACGCAGTATTTT. Translated, it gives CASSLGQGGYADTQYF.

The rearrangement links TRBV7-2 to TRBJ1-2, with 8 bases aligning to TRBD1. The CDR3 covers 17 residues. The junction had 13 bases not matched to a gene; V was cut back by 3 bases and J by 4 bases. Per germline, CDR1 SGHTA and CDR2 FQGNSA. Here the CDR3 reads CASSLELGTGSLYGYTF. DNA of the CDR3: TGTGCCAGCAGCTTGGAACTGGGGACAGGTTCCCTCTATGGCTACACCTTC.

The rearrangement uses TRBV28 and TRBJ2-2; D perhaps matches TRBD1 (5 bases). V lost 0 bases, J lost 2 bases, and 10 bases lay in between. CDR3 length equals 16 residues. Germline V gene sequence: CDR1 MDHEN, CDR2 SYDVKM. The CDR3 sequence is CASSLWQGGNTGELFF. The CDR3 bases are TGTGCCAGCAGTTTATGGCAGGGTGGTAACACCGGGGAGCTGTTTTTT.

This clone was seen more than once but under ten times. The chain links TRBV28 to TRBJ1-6, with 7 bases aligning to TRBD1. This CDR3 contains 16 residues. Germline CDR1 reads MDHEN; CDR2 reads SYDVKM. V shed 6 bases, J shed 6 bases, and the junction held 11 bases outside the gene matches. For the CDR3, the DNA is TGTGCCAGCAGGGGGGCCACCGGGACAGCTAATTCACCCCTCCACTTT. It encodes CASRGATGTANSPLHF.

The chain combines TRBV7-9 with TRBJ1-1; 7 bases agree with TRBD1. Germline CDR1 and CDR2: SEHNR and FQNEAQ (reference sequence). The CDR3 contains 14 residues. The ends lost 3 bases at V and 4 bases at J; junction bases unmatched: 5. The CDR3 DNA reads as TGTGCCAGCAGCTTCGACAGGGTATCCACTGAAGCTTTCTTT. It yields the protein CASSFDRVSTEAFF.

This sequence joins TRBV19 and TRBJ1-2; 8 bases agree with TRBD1. V lost 4 bases to trimming and J lost 6 bases; unmatched junction nucleotides: 7. The CDR3 runs to 14 residues. Germline V gene data show CDR1 as LNHDA and CDR2 as SQIVND (reference sequence). The CDR3 spells CASSTLRGLDGYTF. Written as DNA, the CDR3 is TGTGCCAGTAGTACCCTCAGGGGGCTGGATGGCTACACCTTC.

This clone came up a few times. This sequence joins TRBV10-3 and TRBJ1-2; no firm D call. Trimming stripped 5 bases from V and 7 bases from J, with 11 bases between. This CDR3 region has 12 residues. CDR1 and CDR2 from the germline V gene are ENHRY and SYGVKD. DNA for the CDR3: TGTGCCATCAGTCCGGGATCCGGTGGCTACACCTTC. It encodes CAISPGSGGYTF.

This chain joins TRBV5-4 and TRBJ2-2; tentatively, D is TRBD2 (5 bases). This CDR3 region has 13 residues. Germline CDR1 is SGHNT and CDR2 is YYREEE (reference sequence). The V gene lost 2 bases and the J gene lost 10 bases, with 12 bases spanning the gap. CDR3 residues: CASSFLGAEELFF. CDR3 sequence (DNA): TGTGCCAGCAGCTTTTTAGGAGCGGAGGAGCTGTTTTTT.